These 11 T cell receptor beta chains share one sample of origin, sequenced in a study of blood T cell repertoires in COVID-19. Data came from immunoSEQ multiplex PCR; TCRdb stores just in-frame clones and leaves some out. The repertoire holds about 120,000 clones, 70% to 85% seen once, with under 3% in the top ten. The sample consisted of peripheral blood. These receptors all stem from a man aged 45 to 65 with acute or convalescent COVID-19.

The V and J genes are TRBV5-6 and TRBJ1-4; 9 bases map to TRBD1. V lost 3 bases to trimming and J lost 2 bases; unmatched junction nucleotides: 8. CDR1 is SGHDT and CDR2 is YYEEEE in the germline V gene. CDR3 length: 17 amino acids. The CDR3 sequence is CASSSREQGATNEKLFF. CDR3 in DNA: TGTGCCAGCAGCTCTAGGGAACAGGGGGCGACTAATGAAAAACTGTTTTTT.

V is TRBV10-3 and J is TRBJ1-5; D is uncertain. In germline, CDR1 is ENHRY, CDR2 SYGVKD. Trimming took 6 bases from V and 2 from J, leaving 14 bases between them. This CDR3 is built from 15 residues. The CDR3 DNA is TGTGCCATCAGCGGCACTATAGGCGGCAATCAGCCCCAGCATTTT. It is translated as CAISGTIGGNQPQHF.

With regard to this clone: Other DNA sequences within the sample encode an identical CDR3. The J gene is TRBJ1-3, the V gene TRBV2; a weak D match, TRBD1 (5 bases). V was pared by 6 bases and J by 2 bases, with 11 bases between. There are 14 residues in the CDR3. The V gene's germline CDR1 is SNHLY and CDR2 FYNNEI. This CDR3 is CASSEAGPGNTIYF. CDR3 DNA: TGTGCCAGCAGCGAGGCAGGGCCTGGAAACACCATATATTTT.

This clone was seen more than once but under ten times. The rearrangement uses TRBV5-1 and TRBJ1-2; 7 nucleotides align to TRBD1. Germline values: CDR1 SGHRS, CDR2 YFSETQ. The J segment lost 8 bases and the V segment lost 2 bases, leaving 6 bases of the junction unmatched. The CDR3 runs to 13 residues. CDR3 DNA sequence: TGCGCCAGCAGCTTACAGGGGTTCGAGGGCTACACCTTC. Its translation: CASSLQGFEGYTF.

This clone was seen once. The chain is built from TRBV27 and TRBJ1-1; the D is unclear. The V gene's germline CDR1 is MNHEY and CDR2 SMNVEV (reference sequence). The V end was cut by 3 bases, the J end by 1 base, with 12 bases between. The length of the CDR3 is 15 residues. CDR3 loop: CASSFGFGQNTEAFF. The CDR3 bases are TGTGCCAGCAGTTTCGGTTTTGGGCAGAACACTGAAGCTTTCTTT.

DNA of the CDR3: TGTGCCAGCACTCCACTTGGTTCTGACTACAATGAGCAGTTCTTC. Translated: CASTPLGSDYNEQFF. The genes are TRBV2 and TRBJ2-1, with unresolved D. In germline, CDR1 is SNHLY, CDR2 FYNNEI. This CDR3 is built from 15 residues. The V gene lost 7 bases and the J gene lost 3 bases, with 16 bases spanning the gap.

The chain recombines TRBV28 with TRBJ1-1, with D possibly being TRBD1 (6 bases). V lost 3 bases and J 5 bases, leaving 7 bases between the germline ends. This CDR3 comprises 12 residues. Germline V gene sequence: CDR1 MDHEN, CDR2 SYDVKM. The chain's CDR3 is CASSFQGTEAFF. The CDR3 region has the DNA TGTGCCAGCAGTTTCCAGGGGACTGAAGCTTTCTTT.

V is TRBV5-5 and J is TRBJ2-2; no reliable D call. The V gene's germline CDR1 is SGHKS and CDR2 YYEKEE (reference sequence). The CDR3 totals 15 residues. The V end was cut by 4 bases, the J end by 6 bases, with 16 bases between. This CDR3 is CASSAVSHGAGELFF. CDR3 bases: TGTGCCAGCAGCGCCGTATCTCACGGTGCCGGGGAGCTGTTTTTT.

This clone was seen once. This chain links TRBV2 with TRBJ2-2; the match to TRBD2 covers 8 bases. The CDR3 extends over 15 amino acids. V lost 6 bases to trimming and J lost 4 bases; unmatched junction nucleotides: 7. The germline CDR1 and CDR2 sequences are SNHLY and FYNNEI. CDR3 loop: CASSVAGGGTGELFF. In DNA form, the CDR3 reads TGTGCCAGCAGCGTTGCGGGAGGTGGCACCGGGGAGCTGTTTTTT. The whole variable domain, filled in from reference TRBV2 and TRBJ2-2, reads EPEVTQTPSHQVTQMGQEVILRCVPISNHLYFYWYRQILGQKVEFLVSFYNNEISEKSEIFDDQFSVERPDGSNFTLKIRSTKLEDSAMYFCASSVAGGGTGELFFGEGSRLTVL.

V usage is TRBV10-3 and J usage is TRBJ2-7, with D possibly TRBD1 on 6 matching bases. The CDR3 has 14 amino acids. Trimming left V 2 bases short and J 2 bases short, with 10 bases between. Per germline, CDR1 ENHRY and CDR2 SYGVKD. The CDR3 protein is CAISEPDRTYEQYF. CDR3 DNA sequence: TGTGCCATCAGTGAGCCCGACAGGACCTACGAGCAGTACTTC.

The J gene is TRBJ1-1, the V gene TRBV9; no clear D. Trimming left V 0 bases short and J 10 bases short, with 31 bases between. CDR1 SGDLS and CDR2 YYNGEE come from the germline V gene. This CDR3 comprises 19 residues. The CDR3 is CASSVGGLVEYVGKEAAFF. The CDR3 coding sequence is TGTGCCAGCAGCGTAGGCGGTCTTGTAGAGTATGTGGGGAAGGAGGCAGCTTTCTTT.